This paragraph reports one TCR beta chain. The data were obtained in a study of blood T cell repertoires in COVID-19. Overall study context: PBMCs, B-cell-depleted T cells, or T cells provided the cDNA or gDNA that made up the material.

In the original processing: Amplified reference gene primers provided the basis for estimating nucleated cell counts. Some clones are missing from TCRdb's copy, which holds only in-frame ones; the method was immunoSEQ multiplex PCR. D and trimming come from the DNA, and the V and J calls and clone size come from that table. The sample contains around 220,000 clones, 85% to 90% of which appear only once. The length of the CDR3 is 15 residues. Germline V gene lookup returns CDR1 SGHKS and CDR2 YYEKEE (reference sequence). The V segment lost 2 bases and the J segment 2 bases; nucleotides outside the gene matches: 5.

The sequence derives from a man aged 45-65 years with acute or convalescent COVID-19. V usage is TRBV5-5 and J usage is TRBJ2-5, with TRBD1 matching 8 bases. Input material: peripheral blood. The CDR3 protein is CASSFDRGWQETQYF. In nucleotides, the CDR3 is TGTGCCAGCAGCTTTGACAGGGGTTGGCAAGAGACCCAGTACTTC.